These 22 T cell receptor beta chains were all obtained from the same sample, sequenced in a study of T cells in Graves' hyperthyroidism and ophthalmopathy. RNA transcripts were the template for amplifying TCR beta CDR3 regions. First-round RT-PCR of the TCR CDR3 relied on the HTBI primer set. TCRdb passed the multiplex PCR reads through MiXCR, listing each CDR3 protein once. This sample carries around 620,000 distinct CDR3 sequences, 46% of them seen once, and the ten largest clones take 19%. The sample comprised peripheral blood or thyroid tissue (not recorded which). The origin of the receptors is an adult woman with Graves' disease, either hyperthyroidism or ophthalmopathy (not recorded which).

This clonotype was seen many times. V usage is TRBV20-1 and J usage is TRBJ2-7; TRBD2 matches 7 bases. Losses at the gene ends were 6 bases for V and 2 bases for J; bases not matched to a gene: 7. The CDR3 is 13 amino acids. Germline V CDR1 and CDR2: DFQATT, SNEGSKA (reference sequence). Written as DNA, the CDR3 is TGCAGTGCCCCAATGGCGGGAGCCTACGAGCAGTACTTC. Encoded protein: CSAPMAGAYEQYF.

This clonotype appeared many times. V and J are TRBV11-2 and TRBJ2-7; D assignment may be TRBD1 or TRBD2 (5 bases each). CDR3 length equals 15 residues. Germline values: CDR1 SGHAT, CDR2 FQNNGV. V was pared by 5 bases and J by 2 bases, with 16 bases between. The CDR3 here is CASSSFGTPAYEQYF. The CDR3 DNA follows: TGTGCCAGCAGCAGCTTCGGGACCCCGGCCTACGAGCAGTACTTC. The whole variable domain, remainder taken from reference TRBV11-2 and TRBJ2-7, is EAGVAQSPRYKIIEKRQSVAFWCNPISGHATLYWYQQILGQGPKLLIQFQNNGVVDDSQLPKDRFSAERLKGVDSTLKIQPAKLEDSAVYLCASSSFGTPAYEQYFGPGTRLTVT.

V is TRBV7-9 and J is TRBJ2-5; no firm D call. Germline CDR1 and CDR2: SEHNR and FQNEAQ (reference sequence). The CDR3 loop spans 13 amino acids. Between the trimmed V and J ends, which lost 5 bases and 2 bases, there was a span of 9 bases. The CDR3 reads CASSPFPQETQYF. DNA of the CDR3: TGTGCCAGCAGCCCGTTTCCACAAGAGACCCAGTACTTC.

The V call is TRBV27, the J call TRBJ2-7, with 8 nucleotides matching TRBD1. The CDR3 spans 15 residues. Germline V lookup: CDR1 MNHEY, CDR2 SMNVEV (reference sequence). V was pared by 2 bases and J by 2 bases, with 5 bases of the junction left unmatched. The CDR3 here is CASSLHGTGAYEQYF. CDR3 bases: TGTGCCAGCAGTTTACACGGGACAGGTGCCTACGAGCAGTACTTC.

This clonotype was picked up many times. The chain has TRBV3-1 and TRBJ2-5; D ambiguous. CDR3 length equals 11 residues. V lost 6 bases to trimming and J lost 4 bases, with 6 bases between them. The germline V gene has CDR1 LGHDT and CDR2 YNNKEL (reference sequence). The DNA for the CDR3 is TGTGCCAGCAGTCAACGAGAGACCCAGTACTTC. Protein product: CASSQRETQYF.

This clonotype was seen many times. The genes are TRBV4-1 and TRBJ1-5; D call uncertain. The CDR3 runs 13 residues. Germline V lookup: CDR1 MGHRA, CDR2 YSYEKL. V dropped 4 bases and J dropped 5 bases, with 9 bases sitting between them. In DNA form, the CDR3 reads TGCGCCAGCAGCCCCAGTATTTATCAGCCCCAGCATTTT. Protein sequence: CASSPSIYQPQHF.

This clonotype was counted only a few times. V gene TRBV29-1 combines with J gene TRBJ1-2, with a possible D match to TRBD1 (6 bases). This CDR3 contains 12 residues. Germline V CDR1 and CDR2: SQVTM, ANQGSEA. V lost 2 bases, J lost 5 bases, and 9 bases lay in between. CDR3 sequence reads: CSVEQGRYGYTF. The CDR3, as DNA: TGCAGCGTTGAACAGGGGAGGTATGGCTACACCTTC.

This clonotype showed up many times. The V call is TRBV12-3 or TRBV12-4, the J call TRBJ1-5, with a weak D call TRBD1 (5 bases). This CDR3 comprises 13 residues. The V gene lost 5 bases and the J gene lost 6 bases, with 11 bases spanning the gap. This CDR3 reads CASSPLGGQPQHF. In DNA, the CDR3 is TGTGCCAGCAGTCCGTTGGGGGGTCAGCCCCAGCATTTT.

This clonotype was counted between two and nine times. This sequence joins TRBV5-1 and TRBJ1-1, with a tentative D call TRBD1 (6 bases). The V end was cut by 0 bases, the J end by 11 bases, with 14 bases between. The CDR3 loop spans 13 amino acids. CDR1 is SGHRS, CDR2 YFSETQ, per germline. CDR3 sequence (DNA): TGCGCCAGCAGCTTGGACGGACAGAATAAGGCTTTCTTT. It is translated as CASSLDGQNKAFF.

The CDR3 DNA is TGTGCCATCAGTGAGAGGGCCCGGCATTTT. Translation gives CAISERARHF. The chain joins TRBV10-3 to TRBJ1-5, with D hard to call. CDR3 length: 10 residues. In germline, CDR1 is ENHRY, CDR2 SYGVKD. V was shortened by 2 bases and J by 15 bases, with 8 bases between the two germline ends.

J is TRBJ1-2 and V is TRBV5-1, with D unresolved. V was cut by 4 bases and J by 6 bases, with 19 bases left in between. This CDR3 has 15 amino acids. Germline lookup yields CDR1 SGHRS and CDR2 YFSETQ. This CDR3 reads CASSDGLGRAHGYTF. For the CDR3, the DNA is TGCGCCAGCAGCGACGGCCTCGGACGGGCCCATGGCTACACCTTC.

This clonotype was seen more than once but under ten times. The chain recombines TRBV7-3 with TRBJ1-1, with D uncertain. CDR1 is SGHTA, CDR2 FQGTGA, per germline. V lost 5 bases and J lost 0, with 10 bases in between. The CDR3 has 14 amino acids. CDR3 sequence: CASSPEGMNTEAFF. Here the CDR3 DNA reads TGTGCCAGCAGCCCGGAGGGTATGAACACTGAAGCTTTCTTT.

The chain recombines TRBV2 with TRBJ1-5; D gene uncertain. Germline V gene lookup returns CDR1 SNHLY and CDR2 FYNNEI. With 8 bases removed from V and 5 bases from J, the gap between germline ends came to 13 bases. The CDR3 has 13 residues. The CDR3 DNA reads TGTGCCAGCGCCCGAAGGCGGGATCAGCCCCAGCATTTT. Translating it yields CASARRRDQPQHF. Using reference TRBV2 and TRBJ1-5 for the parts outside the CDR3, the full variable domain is EPEVTQTPSHQVTQMGQEVILRCVPISNHLYFYWYRQILGQKVEFLVSFYNNEISEKSEIFDDQFSVERPDGSNFTLKIRSTKLEDSAMYFCASARRRDQPQHFGDGTRLSIL.

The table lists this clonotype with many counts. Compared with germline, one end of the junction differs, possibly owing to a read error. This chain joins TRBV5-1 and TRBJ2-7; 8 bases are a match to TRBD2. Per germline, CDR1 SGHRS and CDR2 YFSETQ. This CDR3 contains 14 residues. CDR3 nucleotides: TGTGCCAGCAGCCTAGGTAGCGGGACGTACGAGCAGTACTTC. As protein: CASSLGSGTYEQYF.

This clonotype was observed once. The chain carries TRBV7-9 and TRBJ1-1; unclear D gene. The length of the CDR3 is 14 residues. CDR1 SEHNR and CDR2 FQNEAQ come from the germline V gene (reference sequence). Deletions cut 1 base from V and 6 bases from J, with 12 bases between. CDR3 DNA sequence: TGTGCCAGCAGCTTAGATCTCACTGGGGCTGAAGCTTTCTTT. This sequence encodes CASSLDLTGAEAFF.

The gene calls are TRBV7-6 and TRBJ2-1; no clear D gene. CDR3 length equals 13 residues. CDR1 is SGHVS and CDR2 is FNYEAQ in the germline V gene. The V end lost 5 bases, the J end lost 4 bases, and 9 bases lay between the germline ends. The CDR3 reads CASSVRIYNEQFF. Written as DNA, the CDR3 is TGTGCCAGCAGCGTTCGGATTTACAATGAGCAGTTCTTC.

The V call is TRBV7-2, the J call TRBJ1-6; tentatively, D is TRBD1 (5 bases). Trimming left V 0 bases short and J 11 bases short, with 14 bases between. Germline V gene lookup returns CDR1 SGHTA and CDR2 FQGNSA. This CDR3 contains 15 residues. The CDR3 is CASSLAGPIGAPLHF. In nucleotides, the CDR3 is TGTGCCAGCAGCTTAGCGGGACCCATTGGAGCACCCCTCCACTTT.

CDR3 sequence (DNA): TGTGCCAGCAGCTTGTTACCGGGGTACGGCTACACCTTC. Residues: CASSLLPGYGYTF. The chain is built from TRBV7-2 and TRBJ1-2; D gene unclear. CDR1 and CDR2 from the germline V gene are SGHTA and FQGNSA. The CDR3 consists of 13 residues. Trimming stripped 3 bases from V and 8 bases from J, with 13 bases between.

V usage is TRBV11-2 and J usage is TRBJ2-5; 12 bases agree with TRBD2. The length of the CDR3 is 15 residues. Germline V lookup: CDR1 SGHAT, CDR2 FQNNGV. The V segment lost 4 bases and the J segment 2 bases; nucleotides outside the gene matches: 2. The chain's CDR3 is CASSSSGGDQETQYF. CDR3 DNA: TGTGCCAGCAGCTCTAGCGGGGGGGATCAAGAGACCCAGTACTTC.

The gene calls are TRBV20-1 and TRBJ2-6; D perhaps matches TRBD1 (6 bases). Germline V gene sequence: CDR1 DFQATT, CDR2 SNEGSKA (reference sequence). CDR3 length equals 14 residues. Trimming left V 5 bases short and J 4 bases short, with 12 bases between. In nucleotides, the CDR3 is TGCAGTGCTCCTACCGGGACAGGGGCCAACGTCCTGACTTTC. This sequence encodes CSAPTGTGANVLTF.

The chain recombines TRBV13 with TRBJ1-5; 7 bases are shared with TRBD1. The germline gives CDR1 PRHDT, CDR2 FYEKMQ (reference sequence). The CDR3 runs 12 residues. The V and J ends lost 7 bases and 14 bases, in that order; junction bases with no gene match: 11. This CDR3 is CASKTWDSREHF. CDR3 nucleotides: TGTGCCAGCAAAACGTGGGACAGTCGCGAGCATTTT.

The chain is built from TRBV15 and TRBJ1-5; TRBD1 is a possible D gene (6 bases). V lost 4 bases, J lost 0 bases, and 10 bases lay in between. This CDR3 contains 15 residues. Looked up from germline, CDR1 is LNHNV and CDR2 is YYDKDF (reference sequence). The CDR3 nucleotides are TGTGCCACCAGCAAAACAGGGAATAGCAATCAGCCCCAGCATTTT. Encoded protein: CATSKTGNSNQPQHF. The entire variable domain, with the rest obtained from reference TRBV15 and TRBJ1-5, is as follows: DAMVIQNPRYQVTQFGKPVTLSCSQTLNHNVMYWYQQKSSQAPKLLFHYYDKDFNNEADTPDNFQSRRPNTSFCFLDIRSPGLGDTAMYLCATSKTGNSNQPQHFGDGTRLSIL.